What follows is one T cell receptor (beta chain) and its context. Here immunoSEQ multiplex PCR was the method, and the copy in TCRdb shows in-frame clones only, minus some. The sample holds about 130,000 clones, around 80% seen once. Participants, 18 to 89 years old, spanned more than 20 US areas. Trimming left V 0 bases short and J 5 bases short, with 9 bases between. The CDR3 extends over 13 amino acids. Looked up from germline, CDR1 is SGHRS and CDR2 is YFSETQ. This sample was taken from a study of blood T cell repertoires in COVID-19. Sequenced: PBMCs or T cells enriched from blood (not recorded which). This TCR was recovered from a man aged 40-49 years with acute COVID-19. The chain is built from TRBV5-1 and TRBJ2-7; no definite D call. The CDR3 DNA sequence: TGCGCCAGCAGCTTGGAGGCTAGGAACGAGCAGTACTTC. Protein sequence: CASSLEARNEQYF.